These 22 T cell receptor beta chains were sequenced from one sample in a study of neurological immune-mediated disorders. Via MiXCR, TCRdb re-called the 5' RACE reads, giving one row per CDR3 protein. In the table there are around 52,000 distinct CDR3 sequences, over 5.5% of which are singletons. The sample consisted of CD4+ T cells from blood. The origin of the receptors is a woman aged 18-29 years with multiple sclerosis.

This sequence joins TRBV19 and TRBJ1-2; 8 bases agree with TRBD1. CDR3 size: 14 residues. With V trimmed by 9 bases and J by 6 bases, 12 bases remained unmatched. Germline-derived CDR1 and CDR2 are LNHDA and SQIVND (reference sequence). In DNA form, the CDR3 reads TGTGCCAGCACGCAGACAGGGGTATTTGATGGCTACACCTTC. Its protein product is CASTQTGVFDGYTF.

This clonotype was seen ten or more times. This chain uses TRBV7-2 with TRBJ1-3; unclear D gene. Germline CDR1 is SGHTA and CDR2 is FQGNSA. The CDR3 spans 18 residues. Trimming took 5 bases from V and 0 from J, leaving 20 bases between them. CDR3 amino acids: CASSLRRAGRFSGNTIYF. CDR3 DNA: TGTGCCAGCAGCCTAAGGCGGGCCGGGAGGTTCTCTGGAAACACCATATATTTT. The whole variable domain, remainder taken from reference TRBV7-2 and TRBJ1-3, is GAGVSQSPSNKVTEKGKDVELRCDPISGHTALYWYRQSLGQGLEFLIYFQGNSAPDKSGLPSDRFSAERTGGSVSTLTIQRTQQEDSAVYLCASSLRRAGRFSGNTIYFGEGSWLTVV.

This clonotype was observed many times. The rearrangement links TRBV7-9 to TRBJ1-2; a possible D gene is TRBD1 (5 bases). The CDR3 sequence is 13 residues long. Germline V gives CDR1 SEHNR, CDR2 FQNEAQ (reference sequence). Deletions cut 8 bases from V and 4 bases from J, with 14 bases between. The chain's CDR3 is CASDLGAGYGYTF. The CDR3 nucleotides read TGTGCCAGCGATCTAGGGGCAGGCTATGGCTACACCTTC.

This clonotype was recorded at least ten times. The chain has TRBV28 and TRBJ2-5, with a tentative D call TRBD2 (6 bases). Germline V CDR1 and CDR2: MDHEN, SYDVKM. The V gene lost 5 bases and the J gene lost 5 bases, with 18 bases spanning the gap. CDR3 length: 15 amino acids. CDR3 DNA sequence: TGTGCCAGCAGTCCAACGGAGGGGACGGGGGAGACCCAGTACTTC. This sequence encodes CASSPTEGTGETQYF.

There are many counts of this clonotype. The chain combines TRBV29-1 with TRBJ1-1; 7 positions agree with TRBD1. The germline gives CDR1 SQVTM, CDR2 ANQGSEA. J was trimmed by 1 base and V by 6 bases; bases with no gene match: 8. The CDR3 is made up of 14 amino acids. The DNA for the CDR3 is TGCAGCGTCCTCCTCGGGACAGCGAACACTGAAGCTTTCTTT. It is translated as CSVLLGTANTEAFF.

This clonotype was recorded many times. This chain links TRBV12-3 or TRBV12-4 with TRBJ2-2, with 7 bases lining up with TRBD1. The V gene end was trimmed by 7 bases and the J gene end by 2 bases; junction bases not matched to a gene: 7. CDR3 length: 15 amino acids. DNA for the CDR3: TGTGCCAGCAACCTGGGACAGCATAACACCGGGGAGCTGTTTTTT. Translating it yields CASNLGQHNTGELFF.

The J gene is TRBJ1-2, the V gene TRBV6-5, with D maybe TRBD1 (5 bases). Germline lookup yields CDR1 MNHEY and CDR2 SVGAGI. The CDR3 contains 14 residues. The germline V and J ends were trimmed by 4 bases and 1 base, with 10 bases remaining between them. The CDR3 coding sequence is TGTGCCAGCAGTTCCGGGGGTCTTAACTATGGCTACACCTTC. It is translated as CASSSGGLNYGYTF.

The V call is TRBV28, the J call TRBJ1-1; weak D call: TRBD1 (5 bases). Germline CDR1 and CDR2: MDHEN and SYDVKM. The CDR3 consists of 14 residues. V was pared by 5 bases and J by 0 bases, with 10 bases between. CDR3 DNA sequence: TGTGCCAGCAGTCGAGACAGTCTGAACACTGAAGCTTTCTTT. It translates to CASSRDSLNTEAFF.

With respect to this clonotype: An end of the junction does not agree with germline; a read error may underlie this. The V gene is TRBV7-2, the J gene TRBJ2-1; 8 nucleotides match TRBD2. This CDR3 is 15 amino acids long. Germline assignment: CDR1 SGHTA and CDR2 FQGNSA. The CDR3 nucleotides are TGTGCCAGTAGCTTAGACGGGGGGGCACACAATGAGCAGTTCTTC. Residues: CASSLDGGAHNEQFF.

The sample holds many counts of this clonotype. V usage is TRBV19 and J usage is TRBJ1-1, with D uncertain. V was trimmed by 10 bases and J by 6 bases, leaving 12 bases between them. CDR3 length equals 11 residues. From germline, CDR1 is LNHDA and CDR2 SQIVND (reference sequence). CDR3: CATSTRAEAFF. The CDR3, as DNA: TGTGCCACCTCGACAAGGGCTGAAGCTTTCTTT.

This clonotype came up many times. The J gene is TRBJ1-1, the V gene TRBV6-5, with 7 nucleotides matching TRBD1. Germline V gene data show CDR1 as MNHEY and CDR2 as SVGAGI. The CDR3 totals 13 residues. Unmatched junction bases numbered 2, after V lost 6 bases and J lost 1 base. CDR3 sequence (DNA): TGTGCCAGCAGGAACAGGGGGAACACTGAAGCTTTCTTT. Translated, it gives CASRNRGNTEAFF.

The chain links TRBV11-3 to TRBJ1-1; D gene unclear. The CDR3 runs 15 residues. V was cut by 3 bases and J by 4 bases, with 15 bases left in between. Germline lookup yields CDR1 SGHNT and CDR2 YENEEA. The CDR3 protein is CASSFLIGGVTEAFF. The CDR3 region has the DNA TGTGCCAGCAGCTTCCTAATAGGTGGGGTCACTGAAGCTTTCTTT.

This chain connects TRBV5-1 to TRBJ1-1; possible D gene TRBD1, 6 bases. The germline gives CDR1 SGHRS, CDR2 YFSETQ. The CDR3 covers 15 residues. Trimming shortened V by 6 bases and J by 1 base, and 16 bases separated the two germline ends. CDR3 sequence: CASTLRGPGNTEAFF. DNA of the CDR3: TGCGCCAGCACCCTTCGGGGGCCCGGGAACACTGAAGCTTTCTTT.

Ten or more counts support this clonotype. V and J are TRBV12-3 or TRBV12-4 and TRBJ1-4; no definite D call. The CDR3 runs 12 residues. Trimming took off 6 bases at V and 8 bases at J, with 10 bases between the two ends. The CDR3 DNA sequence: TGTGCCAGCAGAAAAACTAGCGAAAAACTGTTTTTT. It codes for CASRKTSEKLFF.

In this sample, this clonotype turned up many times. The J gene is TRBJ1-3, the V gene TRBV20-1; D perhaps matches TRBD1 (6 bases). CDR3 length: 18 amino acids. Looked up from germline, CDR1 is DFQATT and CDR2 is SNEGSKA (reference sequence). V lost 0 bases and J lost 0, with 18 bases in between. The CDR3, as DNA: TGCAGTGCTAGAGATGCGGGGCCTCAGGGGAGCTCTGGAAACACCATATATTTT. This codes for CSARDAGPQGSSGNTIYF.

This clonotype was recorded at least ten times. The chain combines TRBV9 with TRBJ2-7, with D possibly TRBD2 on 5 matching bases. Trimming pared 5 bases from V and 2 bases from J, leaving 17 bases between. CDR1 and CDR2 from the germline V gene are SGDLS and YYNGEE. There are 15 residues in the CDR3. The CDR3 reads CASSRSEAITYEQYF. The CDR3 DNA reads TGTGCCAGCAGTCGATCGGAGGCGATAACCTACGAGCAGTACTTC.

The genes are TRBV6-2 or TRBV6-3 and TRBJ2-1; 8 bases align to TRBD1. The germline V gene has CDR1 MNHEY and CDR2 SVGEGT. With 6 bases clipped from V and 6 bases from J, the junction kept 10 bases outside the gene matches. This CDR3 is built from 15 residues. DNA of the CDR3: TGTGCCAGCAGCCATTACAGGACAGGGCTCAATGAGCAGTTCTTC. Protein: CASSHYRTGLNEQFF.

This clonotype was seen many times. The CDR3 sequence: CASSDPGASEQYV. The CDR3 DNA follows: TGTGCCAGCAGTGACCCGGGGGCGAGCGAGCAGTACGTC. The chain is built from TRBV6-2 or TRBV6-3 and TRBJ2-7, with D perhaps assigned TRBD1 or TRBD2 (6 bases each). The V gene's germline CDR1 is MNHEY and CDR2 SVGEGT. The ends were cut back, 5 bases at V and 6 bases at J, with 14 bases in the middle. This CDR3 has 13 residues.

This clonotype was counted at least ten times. CDR3 sequence reads: CASTRGGVYTGELFF. The CDR3 nucleotides are TGTGCCAGCACTCGGGGGGGGGTTTACACCGGGGAGCTGTTTTTT. The V gene is TRBV21-1, the J gene TRBJ2-2; the table calls TRBD2, which could not be checked here. TRBV21-1 is assigned pseudogene status. CDR3 length equals 15 residues.

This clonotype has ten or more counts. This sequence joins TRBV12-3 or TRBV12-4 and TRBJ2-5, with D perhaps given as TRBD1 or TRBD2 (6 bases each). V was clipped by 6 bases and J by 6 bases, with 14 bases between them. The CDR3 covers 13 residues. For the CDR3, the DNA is TGTGCCAGCAGCCTTACGGGGGCAAAGACCCAGTACTTC. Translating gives CASSLTGAKTQYF.

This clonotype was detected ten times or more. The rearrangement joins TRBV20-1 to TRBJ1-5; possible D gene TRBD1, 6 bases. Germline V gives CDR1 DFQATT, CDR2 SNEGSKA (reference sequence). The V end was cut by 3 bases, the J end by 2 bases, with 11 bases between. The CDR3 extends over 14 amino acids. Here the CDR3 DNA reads TGCAGTGCTAGTCAACAGGGAGGCAATCAGCCCCAGCATTTT. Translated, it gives CSASQQGGNQPQHF.

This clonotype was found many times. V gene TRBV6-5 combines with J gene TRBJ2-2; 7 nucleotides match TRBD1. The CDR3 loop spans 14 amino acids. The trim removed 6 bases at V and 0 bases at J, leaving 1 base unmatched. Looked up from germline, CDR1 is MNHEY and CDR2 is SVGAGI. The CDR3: CASRDRANTGELFF. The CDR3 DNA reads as TGTGCCAGCAGAGACAGGGCGAACACCGGGGAGCTGTTTTTT.